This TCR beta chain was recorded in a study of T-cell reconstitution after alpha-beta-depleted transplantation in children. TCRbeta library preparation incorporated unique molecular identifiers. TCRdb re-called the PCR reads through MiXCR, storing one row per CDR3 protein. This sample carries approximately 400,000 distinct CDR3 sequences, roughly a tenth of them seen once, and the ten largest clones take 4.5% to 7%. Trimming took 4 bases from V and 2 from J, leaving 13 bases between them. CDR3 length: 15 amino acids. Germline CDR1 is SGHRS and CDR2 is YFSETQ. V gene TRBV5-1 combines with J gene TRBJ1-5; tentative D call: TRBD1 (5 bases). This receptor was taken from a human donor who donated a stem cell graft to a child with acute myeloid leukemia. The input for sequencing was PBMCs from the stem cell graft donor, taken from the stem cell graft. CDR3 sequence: CASSPGGIGNQPQHF. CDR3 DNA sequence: TGCGCCAGCAGCCCGGGGGGGATAGGCAATCAGCCCCAGCATTTT.